These T cell receptor beta chains were read from a single sample in a study of cytomegalovirus exposure and HLA in healthy donors. Sequencing was performed with immunoSEQ multiplex PCR; in TCRdb, only in-frame clones are kept and a portion is missing. This repertoire shows fewer than 200,000 clones, about 90% found once; its top ten account for roughly 0.23%. Sequenced input: PBMCs. The receptor source for this set is a girl less than two years old in good health and CMV-seronegative. Each CDR3 is given with its conserved first and last residue. The D gene is left open where the match is weak. Size is omitted from some rows. Given values are once, few, many or a class for expanded clones.

j_call: TRBJ2-2; v_call: TRBV19; d_call: TRBD1; clone_size: once; cdr3_nt: TGTGCCAGTAGGGGTAGGGACAGGGGGATTAACACCGGGGAGCTGTTTTTT; cdr3_aa: CASRGRDRGINTGELFF
j_call: TRBJ2-7; v_call: TRBV5-6; d_call: TRBD1; clone_size: few; cdr3_nt: TGTGCCAGCAGCTCCCGGGACAGGGCTTACTACGAGCAGTACTTC; cdr3_aa: CASSSRDRAYYEQYF
j_call: TRBJ2-7; v_call: TRBV6-5; d_call: TRBD1; clone_size: NA; cdr3_nt: TGTGCCAGCAGTTACCTAACCGGGACAGATACCTACGAGCAGTACTTC; cdr3_aa: CASSYLTGTDTYEQYF
j_call: TRBJ2-1; v_call: TRBV27; d_call: TRBD2; clone_size: NA; cdr3_nt: TGTGCCAGCAGTCTAGCGGGAGTAGGAGGAAGCTCCTACAATGAGCAGTTCTTC; cdr3_aa: CASSLAGVGGSSYNEQFF
j_call: TRBJ2-2; v_call: TRBV4-2; d_call: TRBD2; clone_size: NA; cdr3_nt: TGTGCCAGCAGCCAACAAGCGGGAGGGCTTTACACCGGGGAGCTGTTTTTT; cdr3_aa: CASSQQAGGLYTGELFF
j_call: TRBJ2-1; v_call: TRBV5-1; d_call: TRBD2; clone_size: NA; cdr3_nt: TGCGCCAGCAGCCGAGGGGGGCTAGCGGGGGGTTACAATGAGCAGTTCTTC; cdr3_aa: CASSRGGLAGGYNEQFF
j_call: TRBJ2-3; v_call: TRBV7-8; d_call: NA; clone_size: NA; cdr3_nt: TGTGCCAGCAGCGAATACGGGGGACCAGAAATAGATACGCAGTATTTT; cdr3_aa: CASSEYGGPEIDTQYF
j_call: TRBJ1-4; v_call: TRBV11-1; d_call: NA; clone_size: NA; cdr3_nt: TGTGCCAGCAGCCCAACGTCGTACATTACTAATGAAAAACTGTTTTTT; cdr3_aa: CASSPTSYITNEKLFF
j_call: TRBJ1-1; v_call: TRBV19; d_call: NA; clone_size: NA; cdr3_nt: TGTGCCAGTAGTATAGATTTTAGGAGGACTGAAGCTTTCTTT; cdr3_aa: CASSIDFRRTEAFF
j_call: TRBJ1-4; v_call: TRBV9; d_call: TRBD1; clone_size: NA; cdr3_nt: TGTGCCAGCAGCGGGCCGGGACAGGGTGGGACCGCAACTAATGAAAAACTGTTTTTT; cdr3_aa: CASSGPGQGGTATNEKLFF
j_call: TRBJ1-1; v_call: TRBV30; d_call: TRBD1; clone_size: few; cdr3_nt: TGTGCCTGGAGGAGGGACAGCCCCACTGAAGCTTTCTTT; cdr3_aa: CAWRRDSPTEAFF
j_call: TRBJ2-7; v_call: TRBV5-1; d_call: NA; clone_size: NA; cdr3_nt: TGCGCCAGCAGCTTGGGGAGCTCCTACGAGCAGTACTTC; cdr3_aa: CASSLGSSYEQYF
j_call: TRBJ2-1; v_call: TRBV5-4; d_call: TRBD2; clone_size: NA; cdr3_nt: TGTGCCAGCACCCTGGGACTAGCGGGGAACAATGAGCAGTTCTTC; cdr3_aa: CASTLGLAGNNEQFF
j_call: TRBJ2-3; v_call: TRBV5-1; d_call: NA; clone_size: NA; cdr3_nt: TGCGCCAGCAGCTCCCTTGGAGGCTTAGATACGCAGTATTTT; cdr3_aa: CASSSLGGLDTQYF
j_call: TRBJ2-7; v_call: TRBV2; d_call: NA; clone_size: NA; cdr3_nt: TGTGCCAGCAGTGAAGCATCGGTAATCTACGAGCAGTACTTC; cdr3_aa: CASSEASVIYEQYF
j_call: TRBJ1-4; v_call: TRBV27; d_call: TRBD1; clone_size: NA; cdr3_nt: TGTGCCAGCAGTTTGGGGGACAGCGGAAGGGAAAAACTGTTTTTT; cdr3_aa: CASSLGDSGREKLFF
j_call: TRBJ2-1; v_call: TRBV5-4; d_call: TRBD2; clone_size: NA; cdr3_nt: TGTGCCAGCAGCCCTACCGGGACTAGCGACCTCGGTGAGCAGTTCTTC; cdr3_aa: CASSPTGTSDLGEQFF
j_call: TRBJ2-7; v_call: TRBV30; d_call: TRBD1; clone_size: NA; cdr3_nt: TGTGCCTGGAGTGCGACCGGGACAGAGTACGAGCAGTACTTC; cdr3_aa: CAWSATGTEYEQYF
j_call: TRBJ2-7; v_call: TRBV5-1; d_call: NA; clone_size: NA; cdr3_nt: TGCGCCAGCAGCTTGGCCAACAGGGTATCGTACGAGCAGTACTTC; cdr3_aa: CASSLANRVSYEQYF
j_call: TRBJ1-1; v_call: TRBV28; d_call: NA; clone_size: NA; cdr3_nt: TGTGCCAGCGCAAGATTACTAATGAACACTGAAGCTTTCTTT; cdr3_aa: CASARLLMNTEAFF
j_call: TRBJ1-1; v_call: TRBV29-1; d_call: NA; clone_size: NA; cdr3_nt: TGCAGCATTGTAAGGGTGCGGGACACTGAAGCTTTCTTT; cdr3_aa: CSIVRVRDTEAFF
j_call: TRBJ2-7; v_call: TRBV14; d_call: NA; clone_size: NA; cdr3_nt: TGTGCCAGCAGCCAAGGGGTGGGGGCCACCTACGAGCAGTACTTC; cdr3_aa: CASSQGVGATYEQYF
j_call: TRBJ2-1; v_call: TRBV4-2; d_call: TRBD2; clone_size: NA; cdr3_nt: TGTGCCAGCAGCCAAGAGGGGGGGAGGGAAGCAGAGTCGAATGAGCAGTTCTTC; cdr3_aa: CASSQEGGREAESNEQFF
j_call: TRBJ1-3; v_call: TRBV11-2; d_call: NA; clone_size: NA; cdr3_nt: TGTGCCAGCAGCTTTTCCGGGTCCTCTGGAAACACCATATATTTT; cdr3_aa: CASSFSGSSGNTIYF
j_call: TRBJ2-3; v_call: TRBV12-5; d_call: TRBD2; clone_size: NA; cdr3_nt: TGTGCTAGTGCCGCCCCCAGATCTAGCGGGAGGGCTGGAACAGATACGCAGTATTTT; cdr3_aa: CASAAPRSSGRAGTDTQYF
j_call: TRBJ2-1; v_call: TRBV5-4; d_call: TRBD2; clone_size: NA; cdr3_nt: TGTGCCAGCACCGAGCGGGGGAATAACAATGAGCAGTTCTTC; cdr3_aa: CASTERGNNNEQFF
j_call: TRBJ1-4; v_call: TRBV6-5; d_call: NA; clone_size: few; cdr3_nt: TGTGCCAGCAGTTACGGGCAGGGAAATGAAAAACTGTTTTTT; cdr3_aa: CASSYGQGNEKLFF
j_call: TRBJ1-1; v_call: TRBV11-3; d_call: NA; clone_size: NA; cdr3_nt: TGTGCCAGCAGCTGGGCCAAGAACACTGAAGCTTTCTTT; cdr3_aa: CASSWAKNTEAFF
j_call: TRBJ2-7; v_call: TRBV14; d_call: TRBD1; clone_size: NA; cdr3_nt: TGTGCCAGCAGCCACCCAAGACAGGGGACCAACGAGCAGTACTTC; cdr3_aa: CASSHPRQGTNEQYF
j_call: TRBJ2-7; v_call: TRBV14; d_call: NA; clone_size: few; cdr3_nt: TGTGCCAGCAGCCAAGTCCTTGGGACATGCGAGCAGTACTTC; cdr3_aa: CASSQVLGTCEQYF
j_call: TRBJ1-6; v_call: TRBV6-1; d_call: NA; clone_size: once; cdr3_nt: TGTGCCAGCAGTGAACTGGGGGACATAGGATATAATTCACCCCTCCACTTT; cdr3_aa: CASSELGDIGYNSPLHF
j_call: TRBJ1-3; v_call: TRBV29-1; d_call: NA; clone_size: NA; cdr3_nt: TGCAGCGTTGCCCACACACAGGGTACCTCTGGAAACACCATATATTTT; cdr3_aa: CSVAHTQGTSGNTIYF
j_call: TRBJ2-5; v_call: TRBV5-4; d_call: NA; clone_size: NA; cdr3_nt: TGTGCCAGCAGCTGGACACTCGGGGAGACCCAGTACTTC; cdr3_aa: CASSWTLGETQYF